This TCR beta chain was identified during a study of regulatory T cells in long-lasting Graves disease (dated by TCRdb to the early 2020s). Notes on the research overall: In the newly diagnosed Graves' disease group, patients had been taking antithyroid drugs for less than 3 months. Persistent Graves' disease patients were compared with newly diagnosed Graves' disease patients by peripheral blood TCR sequencing and RNA sequencing. The study was conducted in China and was registered as a clinical trial. TCR sequencing covered 13 persistent and some 20 newly diagnosed Graves' disease patients, 33 samples in total.

CDR1 and CDR2 are drawn from the germline V gene (reference sequence): SGHNT, YYREEE. From the cysteine through the phenylalanine, the CDR3 covers 14 amino acids. Only the CDR3 DNA stays, 42 bases, in frame from base 1. Deletion took 0 bases off V and 1 base off J, with a span of 7 bases between the germline ends. What the authors observed across the whole study: Only the TCR beta chain was sequenced and analyzed. The small sample size was acknowledged by the authors as a limitation that may reduce accuracy. Only peripheral blood was studied, because thyroid tissue, the primary lesion, was inaccessible. Persistent disease showed preferential use of TRBV28, TRBJ1-2 and TRBJ2-5, whereas newly diagnosed disease favored TRBV20-1 and TRBJ2-1. Compared with newly diagnosed patients, patients with persistent Graves' disease had lower TCR Shannon entropy and fewer highly expanded clones, which suggests clonal expansion. Persistent patients shared more public clonotypes among themselves (2,741) than newly diagnosed patients did (roughly 920).

The method behind the library was multiplex PCR. The sequencing machine was an Illumina HiSeq 4000. TCR beta libraries were built with iRepertoire HTBI primers and Arm-PCR amplification of CDR3 regions. Before sequencing, the PCR products underwent gel purification. As for the original processing: Gene usage analysis of CDR3 amino acid clonotypes relied on the 62 TRBV and 15 or so TRBJ segments identified across samples. COPE and FqMerger were used to merge the filtered high-quality paired reads into contigs. BLAST was used to align contigs to IMGT TRBV, TRBD and TRBJ reference genes, with CDR3 defined following IMGT. Highly expanded clones were defined as clonotypes with a frequency above 0.1%. Shannon entropy was used to measure repertoire diversity, and the Gini coefficient was used to measure V-J evenness. A clonotype found in more than one individual was treated as public. TCRdb handled the public reads itself, with Q25 trimming in fastp and clone calling in MiXCR, and kept productive beta chains. Merged by CDR3 protein, the rows form single entries marked with the most common genes and DNA. Here the V and J calls rest on TCRdb's processing, not on the authors' analysis. In this sample the table shows 450,000 to 600,000 distinct CDR3 sequences, roughly 15% of which occur a single time. Together, the top ten hold 12% of the sample.

The time point label here, explained by the study, means: newly diagnosed GD, antithyroid drugs for less than 3 months. For both TCR sequencing and RNA sequencing, RNA was extracted from PBMCs in TRIzol. The diagnosis of Graves' disease was made according to American Thyroid Association guidelines. The patients came from an endocrinology department in Xi'an, China. From each patient, about 8.9 milliliters of peripheral blood was collected into an EDTA anticoagulant tube. PBMCs were isolated by Ficoll Paque Plus density gradient separation without further T cell sorting. RNA quality was checked with an Agilent 2100 Bioanalyzer and agarose gel, and concentration with a NanoDrop 2000. This clonotype occurred a few times. Its antigen target is currently unknown. Base qualities are missing; no much larger clone stands one base away. These data were also filed under a second study, of T cells in Graves' hyperthyroidism and ophthalmopathy. Drawing on the second study: A patient counted as having stable Graves' hyperthyroidism if no progression to ophthalmopathy occurred over 18 months of follow-up. Hyperthyroidism patients were newly diagnosed, had a disease duration of under 2 months, and were aged 18 to 65 years. Any patient with an uncontrolled infection, another autoimmune disease, pregnancy or lactation was excluded. Diagnoses were based on clinical symptoms, serum thyroxine and TRAb, thyroid ultrasound and orbital computed tomography. A first-round RT-PCR of the TCR CDR3 used the HTBI primer set with the Qiagen OneStep RT-PCR kit. Most expanded thyroid clonotypes (frequency above 0.001) were also detected in blood, suggesting blood repertoires may reflect thyroid immune responses. In cross-validation, a model built on a 13 V-J signature told ophthalmopathy apart from stable hyperthyroidism with less than 90% sensitivity and approximately 84% specificity, and in testing the same model reached 80%/75%. In validation, the model predicted progression to ophthalmopathy a median of about 6.8 months before onset, with about 71% sensitivity and 72.22% specificity. To identify distinguishing TCR V-J signatures, a discovery cohort of around 98 patients was used, comprising 43 with Graves' ophthalmopathy and roughly 60 with stable Graves' hyperthyroidism. Whether ophthalmopathy could be predicted prospectively was tested in an independent validation cohort made up of roughly 19 hyperthyroidism patients plus 17 patients who later progressed to ophthalmopathy. The 100 or so discovery patients were randomly split 7:3 into training and test sets. In addition, the study compared T-cell repertoires in thyroid tissue and in blood from several Graves' hyperthyroidism patients. After sampling, hyperthyroidism patients received methimazole starting at 30 mg daily, and ophthalmopathy patients received high-dose intravenous methylprednisolone. A second multiplex PCR round built the libraries, followed by size selection and purification. Libraries were sequenced paired-end with 100 bp reads on an Illumina HiSeq2000. Raw data were processed with SOAPnuke, discarding reads with adapters, uncalled bases, mean Phred below 15, or no exact constant-primer or identifier match. COPE v1.2.5 was used to merge high-quality paired reads, and clonotypes were defined as unique nucleotide sequences. MiTCR v1.1 was used to align clonotypes to the IMGT TRBV, TRBD and TRBJ reference segments. The analysis included only V-J combinations with a frequency above 0.0001, which together covered approximately 99% of the repertoires. The TCS score was defined as the ratio of F50 (clonal expansion) to E x V (chaos), calculated using BLOSUM62-based TCRdist between CDR3 peptides within each V-J. Welch's t-statistics and random forest reduced around 510 V-J features to about 12, which were used in a naive Bayes classifier (R e1071). No statistical method was used to set the sample size in advance, and investigators knew the group allocation. The paper describes TCR Vbeta CDR3 sequencing of some 130 peripheral blood samples, made up of 43 ophthalmopathy patients, roughly 75 hyperthyroidism patients and some 17 progressor patients.

Material: peripheral blood mononuclear cells (PBMCs), obtained at new diagnosis, from a patient treated with antithyroid drugs. The V gene is TRBV5-4 and the J gene is TRBJ2-5, with no confidently assigned D gene. The sequence derives from a man in his forties with Graves disease. Donor details come from another sample of the same person, matched by shared clones. The sequence in DNA is TGTGCCAGCAGCTTGGGGGTTACCCAAGAGACCCAGTACTTC. The translation is CASSLGVTQETQYF.